What follows is one T cell receptor beta chain and its context. In the original analysis: For nucleated cells, counts were estimated from reference gene primer amplification. The table came from immunoSEQ multiplex PCR; TCRdb's copy has only in-frame clones and leaves some out. The V and J calls and clone size were taken over from that table, and D and trimming were inferred from the DNA. The data show roughly 180,000 clones, with approximately 84% seen just once and roughly 8% held by the top ten. Trimming left V 4 bases short and J 7 bases short, with 20 bases between. Germline V CDR1 and CDR2: ENHRY, SYGVKD. The CDR3 loop spans 15 amino acids. This entry belongs to a study of blood T cell repertoires in COVID-19. The wider study: The origin of the acute and convalescent COVID-19 samples was the United States, Italy and Spain. PBMCs, B-cell-depleted T cells, or T cells provided the cDNA or gDNA that made up the material.

The gene calls are TRBV10-3 and TRBJ2-7; tentative D call: TRBD2 (6 bases). The clonotype originates from a man aged 35-49 years who had recovered from COVID-19. The material sequenced was peripheral blood. CDR3 bases: TGTGCCATCAGTGGCCCGACTAGACCCTCCCGAGAGCAGTACTTC. Translated: CAISGPTRPSREQYF.